This is a list of T cell receptor beta chains from one sample in a study of regulatory T cells in long-lasting Graves disease. TCRdb redid the calling of the multiplex PCR reads with MiXCR, one entry per CDR3 protein. Of a few hundred thousand distinct CDR3 sequences listed, roughly 25% are singletons. The material sequenced was peripheral blood mononuclear cells (PBMCs), taken when the disease was refractory, from a patient treated with antithyroid drugs. These receptors were obtained from a middle-aged woman with Graves disease. Each CDR3 is given with its conserved first and last residue. The D gene is left open where the match is weak. Expanded clones get a size class; other rows say once, few or many, or leave the size out.

>TRBD1|.|TRBV20-1|TRBJ1-5|15
TGCAGTGCAAGAAAACAGGGGGCGGTCAATCAGCCCCAGCATTTT
CSARKQGAVNQPQHF
>TRBD2|.|TRBV7-9|TRBJ2-3|14
TGTGCCAGCAGCCCCAGGCTAGCGGGACTAACGCAGTATTTT
CASSPRLAGLTQYF
>TRBD1|many|TRBV12-3/TRBV12-4|TRBJ2-7|13
TGTGCCAGCAATGACAGGGGTACCTACGAGCAGTACTTC
CASNDRGTYEQYF
>.|many|TRBV15|TRBJ2-7|16
TGTGCCACCAGCAGAGATCTAGGGGCGCGGGCCTACGAGCAGTACTTC
CATSRDLGARAYEQYF
>TRBD1|.|TRBV6-4|TRBJ2-5|14
TGTGCCAGCACCCGGCCTGACAGGGCCGAGACCCAGTACTTC
CASTRPDRAETQYF
>.|few|TRBV6-1|TRBJ2-2|16
TGTGCCAGCAGTGAAAGGAGGGCCCCGAACACCGGGGAGCTGTTTTTT
CASSERRAPNTGELFF
>.|.|TRBV27|TRBJ1-5|16
TGTGCCAGCCGCAGTCGGGCAGGGTCAAGCAATCAGCCCCAGCATTTT
CASRSRAGSSNQPQHF
>TRBD1|many|TRBV24-1|TRBJ2-2|17
TGTGCCACCAGTGAACGACAGGGGGCTACGGTCACCGGGGAGCTGTTTTTT
CATSERQGATVTGELFF
>.|.|TRBV7-9|TRBJ1-5|15
TGTGCCAGCAGCTTAGGGGACGGTGGCAATCAGCCCCAGCATTTT
CASSLGDGGNQPQHF
>TRBD2|few|TRBV6-4|TRBJ2-2|16
TGTGCCAGCAGAACAGCCGGGACTAGGGACACCGGGGAGCTGTTTTTT
CASRTAGTRDTGELFF
>TRBD1|many|TRBV28|TRBJ1-1|15
TGTGCCAGCAGTACAGGGGGGGTGATGAACACTGAAGCTTTCTTT
CASSTGGVMNTEAFF
>TRBD1|.|TRBV4-1|TRBJ1-6|16
TGCGCCAGCAGCCTTTACACGCCAGGGGGCAATTCACCCCTCCACTTT
CASSLYTPGGNSPLHF
>TRBD2|few|TRBV5-6|TRBJ2-2|15
TGTGCCAGCAGCTCCGGGACTAGGGTGACCGGGGAGCTGTTTTTT
CASSSGTRVTGELFF
>.|.|TRBV2|TRBJ2-7|12
TGTGCCAGCAGCTCGACAGTATACGAGCAGTACTTC
CASSSTVYEQYF
>.|few|TRBV7-9|TRBJ1-3|16
TGTGCCAGCAGCTTATCACAGTCTAGCTCTGGAAACACCATATATTTT
CASSLSQSSSGNTIYF
>.|few|TRBV28|TRBJ2-2|15
TGTGCCAGCAGCCCCAGAGGGGGGGACACCGGGGAGCTGTTTTTT
CASSPRGGDTGELFF
>.|many|TRBV10-3|TRBJ2-7|13
TGTGCCATCAGACTAGAGACTATCGGGGAGCAGTACTTC
CAIRLETIGEQYF
>.|many|TRBV25-1|TRBJ2-5|20
TGTGCCAGCAGTTCATCCGGGACAAGGTTCAGACATATCATCCAAGAGACCCAGTACTTC
CASSSSGTRFRHIIQETQYF
>TRBD2|many|TRBV2|TRBJ2-7|14
TGTGCCAGCAGTCGTAGCGGGAGATTCGACGAGCAGTACTTC
CASSRSGRFDEQYF
>TRBD1|.|TRBV7-8|TRBJ2-7|12
TGTGCCAGCAGCCAAGACAGGGTCGAGCAGTACTTC
CASSQDRVEQYF
>.|few|TRBV5-6|TRBJ2-4|13
TGTGCCAGCAGCCCTCCCATAGGGAACATTCAGTACTTC
CASSPPIGNIQYF
>TRBD1|many|TRBV29-1|TRBJ1-1|13
TGCAGCGTCCACACACAGGGGAGGGGGGAAGCTTTCTTT
CSVHTQGRGEAFF
>.|few|TRBV28|TRBJ1-5|15
TGTGCCAGCAGTTCCTACTCAGGGGTTAAACAGCCCCAGCATTTT
CASSSYSGVKQPQHF
>.|.|TRBV3-1|TRBJ1-1|14
TGTGCCAGCAGCCTCGGAAGGGGAGACACTGAAGCTTTCTTT
CASSLGRGDTEAFF
>.|many|TRBV7-8|TRBJ2-2|12
TGTGCCAGCAGCTCACAAACCGGGGAGCTGTTTTTT
CASSSQTGELFF
>.|many|TRBV10-3|TRBJ1-6|15
TGTGCCATCAGTGAGTCAGGGGTTTCGGATTCACCCCTCCACTTT
CAISESGVSDSPLHF
>TRBD1|many|TRBV6-2/TRBV6-3|TRBJ2-6|19
TGTGCCAGCAGATTAACGCGGCAGGGGGCGATCGCTGGGGCCAACGTCCTGACTTTC
CASRLTRQGAIAGANVLTF
>.|many|TRBV12-3/TRBV12-4|TRBJ2-7|13
TGTGCCAGCAGCAAGACAGGGGAGGGAGAGCAGTACTTC
CASSKTGEGEQYF
>.|many|TRBV5-6|TRBJ2-5|12
TGTGCCAGCAGCGGGGGCGAAGAGACCCAGTACTTC
CASSGGEETQYF
>.|once|TRBV4-1|TRBJ2-5|15
TGCGCCAGCAGCCAATTTCAGGGCGGGGTTAGGGCCCAGTACTTC
CASSQFQGGVRAQYF
>.|few|TRBV7-9|TRBJ2-7|13
TGTGCCAGCAGCTTAGACACCACCTACGAGCAGTACTTC
CASSLDTTYEQYF
>.|.|TRBV7-9|TRBJ1-5|15
TGTGCCAGCATGCCACAACAGGGCCTCAATCAGCCCCAGCATTTT
CASMPQQGLNQPQHF
>TRBD1|many|TRBV12-3/TRBV12-4|TRBJ1-1|15
TGTGCCAGCAGACCTTCTGACAGGGGAGGCACTGAAGCTTTCTTT
CASRPSDRGGTEAFF
>.|many|TRBV28|TRBJ2-7|13
TGTGCCAGCAGTTTATTCATCGGGGTAGAGCAGTACTTC
CASSLFIGVEQYF
>.|many|TRBV6-1|TRBJ1-5|13
TGTGCCAGCAGGCGAGAATTGGGTCAGCCCCAGCATTTT
CASRRELGQPQHF
>.|few|TRBV5-1|TRBJ2-5|13
TGCACAGGAGAGGTTCCCCCACAAGAGACCCAGTACTTC
CTGEVPPQETQYF
>.|.|TRBV7-9|TRBJ1-3|15
TGTGCCAGCAGCTTAGCGCGGTACTCTGGAAACACCATATATTTT
CASSLARYSGNTIYF
>.|.|TRBV20-1|TRBJ2-2|14
TGCAGTGCTAGAGCCAGGGTGGGCACCGGGGAGCTGTTTTTT
CSARARVGTGELFF
>.|.|TRBV9|TRBJ1-6|15
TGTGCCAGCAGCAGTAGGTCTGGAGTCAATTCACCCCTCCACTTT
CASSSRSGVNSPLHF
>.|few|TRBV5-1|TRBJ1-1|15
TGCGCCAGCAGCAAGATGACGGACGGGAACACTGAAGCTTTCTTT
CASSKMTDGNTEAFF
>.|few|TRBV5-6|TRBJ1-6|13
TGTGCCAGCAGCCCGGACGGATTTTCACCCCTCCACTTT
CASSPDGFSPLHF
>.|many|TRBV6-5|TRBJ2-7|13
TGTGCCAGCAGTTTTGGGACAACCTACGAGCAGTACTTC
CASSFGTTYEQYF
>TRBD1|few|TRBV20-1|TRBJ2-2|13
TGCAGATTAGCCTCGGGACAGGGCAGGGAGCTGTTTTTT
CRLASGQGRELFF
>.|.|TRBV20-1|TRBJ2-2|15
TGTTCAGCGAAGGGGAGCCGGACGAACACCGGGGAGCTGTTTTTT
CSAKGSRTNTGELFF
>.|.|TRBV9|TRBJ2-6|15
TGTGCCAGCAGCCCAAGTGGGACACCCGGCAACGTCCTGACTTTC
CASSPSGTPGNVLTF
>TRBD1|.|TRBV19|TRBJ2-2|13
TGTGCCAGTAGGACAGGGTTAACCGGGGAGCTGTTTTTT
CASRTGLTGELFF
>TRBD1|many|TRBV11-2|TRBJ1-4|15
TGTGCCAGCAGCTTAGTCCCAGGGGGAGCTGAAAAACTGTTTTTT
CASSLVPGGAEKLFF
>.|.|TRBV7-3|TRBJ2-1|13
TGTGCCAGCAGCTTAACAGGTAACAATGAGCAGTTCTTC
CASSLTGNNEQFF
>TRBD1|once|TRBV27|TRBJ2-7|17
TGTGCCAGCAGTCCCCGCCCGACAGGGGGCGAGTTCTACGAGCAGTACTTC
CASSPRPTGGEFYEQYF
>TRBD2|many|TRBV28|TRBJ2-7|15
TGTGCCAGCAGTATGGGGCCTAGCGGCCGAGGCGAGCAGTACTTC
CASSMGPSGRGEQYF
>.|few|TRBV14|TRBJ1-4|14
TGTGCCAGCAACCTAGGGGGAACTAATGAAAAACTGTTTTTT
CASNLGGTNEKLFF
>.|.|TRBV3-1|TRBJ2-7|15
TGTGCCAGCAGCCAAGATCTGCGGCTCTCCTACGAGCAGTACTTC
CASSQDLRLSYEQYF
>.|many|TRBV2|TRBJ1-1|14
TGTGCCAGCAGGGCCCCCAGGGGGAACACTGAAGCTTTCTTT
CASRAPRGNTEAFF
>.|.|TRBV19|TRBJ2-2|14
TGTGCCAGTAGTATAAAAGCGAACACCGGGGAGCTGTTTTTT
CASSIKANTGELFF